This TCR beta chain was sequenced during a study of T cell repertoires in cytomegalovirus infection. Study-level points and caveats: What dominated the ex vivo response were HLA-C-restricted CMV-specific TCR beta clonotypes.

TCRdb recomputed calls from the reads with MiXCR, one row per CDR3 protein. The sample lists approximately 340,000 distinct CDR3 sequences; 25% to 30% were seen once. This clonotype was detected many times. Its specificity is not known. With V trimmed by 5 bases and J by 4 bases, 11 bases remained unmatched. CDR3 size: 16 residues. CDR1 is SEHNR and CDR2 is FQNEAQ in the germline V gene (reference sequence). This TCR was recovered from a human donor in good health (CMV status not recorded). Some clones in this sample may be carry-over from other donors' samples. The V and J genes are TRBV7-9 and TRBJ1-2, with 9 bases that match TRBD1. Sequencing used cultured PBMCs, obtained from culture after CMV antigen stimulation. CDR3 loop: CASSTRTGEWGYGYTF. Here the CDR3 DNA reads TGTGCCAGCAGCACCAGGACAGGGGAATGGGGCTATGGCTACACCTTC.